This T cell receptor beta chain was captured by sequencing in a study of cytomegalovirus exposure and HLA in healthy donors. The germline V gene encodes CDR1 SGHDT and CDR2 YYEEEE. The CDR3 runs to 16 residues. The V and J ends lost 3 bases and 2 bases, in that order; junction bases with no gene match: 4. 13 Jbeta primers and 60 Vbeta primers were used for the PCR. The protocol was immunoSEQ multiplex PCR, while the TCRdb copy is restricted to in-frame clones and leaves out a portion. The sample lists 150,000 to 200,000 clones; about 80% were seen once. This chain links TRBV5-6 with TRBJ1-5, with 11 bases lining up with TRBD1. The TCR comes from a woman between 35 and 50 years old in good health and CMV-seronegative. The sequencing input was PBMCs. The CDR3 reads CASSWTGGGGNQPQHF. In nucleotides, the CDR3 is TGTGCCAGCAGCTGGACAGGGGGCGGGGGCAATCAGCCCCAGCATTTT.